This T cell receptor (beta chain) appears in the sequencing data of a study of a mutant IDH1 vaccine in newly diagnosed glioma (dated by TCRdb to about 2021). Looking at the study overall: Vaccination started 4-6 weeks after radiotherapy alone, or was given together with temozolomide cycles in the groups whose treatment included chemotherapy. Before enrollment, most patients had been given radiochemotherapy with temozolomide as standard therapy, while the rest had received either radiotherapy alone or temozolomide alone. Visit V12 was the week-35 safety follow-up and visit V13 was the week-47 end of study. Of the approximately 35 treated patients, 62.5% were male and roughly 38% were female, and a mean age of approximately 40 years was recorded. Peripheral blood was drawn at six visits: V03 (baseline), V05, V07, V10, V12 and V13. For exploratory analyses, around 23 treated patients had longitudinal TCRB deep sequencing done wherever samples were available. General conclusions and limits of the study: It was noted by the authors that analyses of patient blood samples could not be reproduced owing to sample limitations. No apparent relationship was observed between pseudoprogression and alterations in the top peripheral T cell clonotypes detected by TCRB sequencing. Availability determined which PBMC samples were chosen for TCRB deep sequencing. Vaccine-induced immune responses across multiple MHC alleles were detected in 90% to 95% of patients.

The time point label, read with the paper, signifies: week 35, safety follow-up. Every vaccine dose consisted of 300 ug of a 20-mer mutant IDH1 peptide in Montanide, administered subcutaneously together with topical imiquimod. Across visits V03 through V10, patients got a total of eight vaccinations, given in weeks 1, 3, 5, 7, 11, 15, 19 and 23. The donors had newly diagnosed IDH1-mutant astrocytomas of WHO grade 3 or 4 that showed loss of nuclear ATRX. The samples were drawn from NOA16, a multicentre, single-arm, open-label phase I trial in Germany that tested a mutant IDH1 peptide vaccine in humans for the first time. The DNeasy Blood and Tissue Kit was used to extract genomic DNA from EDTA blood for TCRB sequencing. The CDR3 contains 14 residues, cysteine and phenylalanine counted. The kept DNA is CDR3 alone, 42 bases in frame from the first base. CDR1 and CDR2 (SGDLS, YYNGEE) derive from the germline V gene. Trimming takes 4 bases from V and 8 bases from J, and the germline ends sit 18 bases apart.

In regard to this clone: Its antigen is not yet known. Base qualities are missing; no much larger clone stands one base away.

The library was prepared using the immunoSEQ multiplex PCR assay. The hsTCRB Kit was used according to the manufacturer's protocol to amplify rearranged TCR beta chain sequences. Sequencing of TCRB libraries was carried out on an Illumina MiSeq. The original methods were these. The kit vendor's proprietary platform handled demultiplexing, trimming and gene mapping. The table comes from immuneACCESS by way of TCRdb, which keeps in-frame sequences with V and J called. Part of the clones is missing from these tables; in studies checked, under half for an unresolved V gene and the rest for unknown reasons. That table is the source of V, J and clone size, and D and trimming were worked out from the DNA. Within this sample are tens of thousands of clones, with about 82% of them counted one time only. Approximately 2.9% of the sample comes from the top ten.

Recombination joined TRBV9 with TRBJ1-2; the D segment cannot be called with confidence. The source material was PBMCs, sampled from a glioma patient whose treatment included an IDH1 peptide vaccine. The clonotype comes from a man aged 35 to 55 with glioma. Some clones in this sample may be carry-over from other donors' samples. The DNA is TGTGCCAGCAGCCTCGGACCGGTCCAAGGGGGCTACACCTTC. The encoded protein is CASSLGPVQGGYTF.